Following are 24 T cell receptor beta chains from one sample sequenced in a study of cytomegalovirus exposure and HLA in healthy donors (dated by TCRdb to 2015 to 2018). The library was built by means of the immunoSEQ multiplex PCR assay. The multiplex PCR relied on a mix of 60 forward primers for TCR Vbeta segments and 13 reverse primers for TCR Jbeta segments. Entries here come from immuneACCESS through TCRdb and include only in-frame sequences with V and J called. Some clones fail to appear in such tables; in the studies checked, an unresolved V gene covers under half of the shortfall, and the cause of the remainder is unknown. The sample has 150,000 or so clones on record, approximately 80% of them singletons. Over 0.65% of the sample rests with the top ten. The source material was PBMCs. Receptors originate from a woman between 18 and 30 years old in good health and CMV-seronegative.

Points on this clone: Relative to the germline gene, one junction end is altered; a read error may explain this. CDR3 residues: CASSFPGQQCF. The CDR3 DNA sequence: TGTGCCAGCAGCTTCCCAGGGCAGCAGTGCTTC. The V call is TRBV7-9, the J call TRBJ2-7; possible D gene TRBD1, 5 bases. The CDR3 has 11 residues. Germline V lookup: CDR1 SEHNR, CDR2 FQNEAQ (reference sequence). Combining the CDR3 with reference TRBV7-9 and TRBJ2-7 gives the whole variable domain DTGVSQNPRHKITKRGQNVTFRCDPISEHNRLYWYRQTLGQGPEFLTYFQNEAQLEKSRLLSDRFSAERPKGSFSTLEIQRTEQGDSAMYLCASSFPGQQCFGPGTRLTVT.

The CDR3 DNA reads TGTGCCAGCAGCTTAAACCTCAAGATCTACGAGCAGTACTTC. Translating gives CASSLNLKIYEQYF. The V and J genes are TRBV11-2 and TRBJ2-5; D is unclear. The J call may be incorrect, as the DNA end agrees better with TRBJ2-7. The V gene's germline CDR1 is SGHAT and CDR2 FQNNGV. The CDR3 extends over 14 amino acids.

The CDR3 DNA sequence: TGTGCCAGCAGCTTGACAGGGGGGACTGAAGCTTTCTTT. Translated: CASSLTGGTEAFF. This chain joins TRBV7-8 and TRBJ1-1, with 9 bases fitting TRBD1. CDR1 and CDR2 (germline): SGHVS, FQNEAQ. There are 13 residues in the CDR3. V lost 3 bases, J lost 5 bases, and 1 base stayed unmatched. The variable domain in full, with the rest retrieved from reference TRBV7-8 and TRBJ1-1, is GAGVSQSPRYKVAKRGQDVALRCDPISGHVSLFWYQQALGQGPEFLTYFQNEAQLDKSGLPSDRFFAERPEGSVSTLKIQRTQQEDSAVYLCASSLTGGTEAFFGQGTRLTVV.

J is TRBJ2-5 and V is TRBV6-5, with TRBD2 matching 11 bases. The J call may be faulty, since TRBJ2-7 better matches the DNA end. This CDR3 has 14 residues. Germline CDR1 and CDR2: MNHEY and SVGAGI. The CDR3: CASREGTSGSEQYF. The CDR3 bases are TGTGCCAGCAGGGAAGGGACTAGCGGATCCGAGCAGTACTTC.

CDR3 sequence reads: CASSPRPGGRGNEQFF. The CDR3, as DNA: TGTGCCAGTAGCCCTCGACCCGGCGGGAGAGGCAATGAGCAGTTCTTC. The chain has TRBV19 and TRBJ2-1; 7 bases line up with TRBD2. This CDR3 comprises 16 residues. V dropped 6 bases and J dropped 6; count of bases not matched to a gene: 14. The germline V gene has CDR1 LNHDA and CDR2 SQIVND (reference sequence).

The chain combines TRBV18 with TRBJ2-1; D may be TRBD1 (6 bases). V was clipped by 4 bases and J by 8 bases, with 12 bases between them. The CDR3 runs 13 residues. Germline values: CDR1 KGHSH, CDR2 LQKENI. CDR3 sequence: CASSLGRGDEQFF. For the CDR3, the DNA is TGTGCCAGCTCACTCGGCAGGGGCGATGAGCAGTTCTTC.

This clone was seen just once. This chain joins TRBV12-1 and TRBJ1-1; the table's D call, TRBD1, has no DNA check behind it. TRBV12-1 counts as a pseudogene. This CDR3 has 13 amino acids. The chain's CDR3 is CARETTLNTEAFF. For the CDR3, the DNA is TGTGCCAGAGAAACAACCCTGAACACTGAAGCTTTCTTT.

This clone turned up a few times. The chain recombines TRBV28 with TRBJ1-2, with 8 bases aligning to TRBD1. Per germline, CDR1 MDHEN and CDR2 SYDVKM. V shed 6 bases and J 5 bases; nucleotides not matched to a gene: 5. This CDR3 has 13 residues. The CDR3 DNA is TGTGCCAGCAGACCGGGACAGGCTTATGGCTACACCTTC. Its translation is CASRPGQAYGYTF.

The chain has TRBV7-9 and TRBJ2-1, with 7 bases matching TRBD2. The V gene end was trimmed by 5 bases and the J gene end by 6 bases; junction bases not matched to a gene: 4. Germline lookup yields CDR1 SEHNR and CDR2 FQNEAQ (reference sequence). The CDR3 extends over 13 amino acids. CDR3 in amino acids: CASSMTSPNEQFF. In nucleotides, the CDR3 is TGTGCCAGCAGCATGACTAGCCCCAATGAGCAGTTCTTC.

The chain links TRBV6-5 to TRBJ1-1; weak D call: TRBD1 (6 bases). The CDR3 spans 14 residues. Germline CDR1 is MNHEY and CDR2 is SVGAGI. The germline V and J ends were trimmed by 5 bases and 10 bases, with 20 bases remaining between them. The DNA of the CDR3 is TGTGCCAGCAGTGAAGGGGTGGACACAGGGCCAGCTTTCTTT. It yields the protein CASSEGVDTGPAFF.

The chain employs TRBV5-1 and TRBJ2-7, with D tentatively TRBD2 (6 bases). CDR3 length: 15 amino acids. CDR1 is SGHRS and CDR2 is YFSETQ in the germline V gene. Trimming took off 6 bases at V and 0 bases at J, with 16 bases between the two ends. The CDR3 nucleotides read TGCGCCAGCACTTTAGGTGACGGGGGCTCCTACGAGCAGTACTTC. Its protein product is CASTLGDGGSYEQYF. The full variable domain, completed using reference TRBV5-1 and TRBJ2-7, is KAGVTQTPRYLIKTRGQQVTLSCSPISGHRSVSWYQQTPGQGLQFLFEYFSETQRNKGNFPGRFSGRQFSNSRSEMNVSTLELGDSALYLCASTLGDGGSYEQYFGPGTRLTVT.

The J gene is TRBJ2-5, the V gene TRBV2, with TRBD2 matching 16 bases. The CDR3 totals 16 residues. The germline V gene has CDR1 SNHLY and CDR2 FYNNEI. The ends lost 6 bases at V and 8 bases at J; junction bases unmatched: 9. Here the CDR3 DNA reads TGTGCCAGCAGCGCCGGGACTAGCGGGAGGGCGCAAACCCAGTACTTC. This encodes CASSAGTSGRAQTQYF.

V gene TRBV21-1 combines with J gene TRBJ2-7; the table gives TRBD1 as D, unverified against the DNA. TRBV21-1 is a documented pseudogene. The CDR3 loop spans 17 amino acids. The CDR3 nucleotides are TGTGCCAGCAGCCCACGGGCCGATGGGGCCGGATCCTACGAGCAGTACTTC. It is translated as CASSPRADGAGSYEQYF.

The chain employs TRBV7-9 and TRBJ1-1; D may be TRBD1 (5 bases). The V and J ends lost 3 bases and 2 bases respectively, with 13 bases between them. Germline CDR1 is SEHNR and CDR2 is FQNEAQ (reference sequence). The CDR3 sequence is 15 residues long. The CDR3 DNA reads TGTGCCAGCAGCTTGCCCGGACACCCCAACACTGAAGCTTTCTTT. It specifies CASSLPGHPNTEAFF. Full variable domain (rest looked up from reference TRBV7-9 and TRBJ1-1): DTGVSQNPRHKITKRGQNVTFRCDPISEHNRLYWYRQTLGQGPEFLTYFQNEAQLEKSRLLSDRFSAERPKGSFSTLEIQRTEQGDSAMYLCASSLPGHPNTEAFFGQGTRLTVV.

This clone has a single count. The J gene is TRBJ2-2, the V gene TRBV19, with 7 bases identical to TRBD2. The V gene's germline CDR1 is LNHDA and CDR2 SQIVND (reference sequence). The V gene end was trimmed by 6 bases and the J gene end by 2 bases; junction bases not matched to a gene: 6. The CDR3 totals 15 residues. CDR3 nucleotides: TGTGCCAGTAGGGCGGGAGAATTTAACACCGGGGAGCTGTTTTTT. This translates into CASRAGEFNTGELFF.

The table lists this clone with a few counts. V is TRBV6-5 and J is TRBJ2-7; TRBD1 might be the D (6 bases). CDR3 length equals 14 residues. The germline V gene encodes CDR1 MNHEY and CDR2 SVGAGI. Trimming took off 0 bases at V and 2 bases at J, with 8 bases between the two ends. The CDR3 is CASSYSAGAYEQYF. CDR3 in DNA: TGTGCCAGCAGTTACTCGGCAGGGGCCTACGAGCAGTACTTC.

The rearrangement joins TRBV27 to TRBJ2-3; 9 nucleotides line up with TRBD2. Per germline, CDR1 MNHEY and CDR2 SMNVEV (reference sequence). J was trimmed by 1 base and V by 4 bases; bases with no gene match: 9. The CDR3 contains 17 residues. In DNA form, the CDR3 reads TGTGCCAGCAGTTCCTCGGGGCTAGCGGGGCGCACAGATACGCAGTATTTT. Encoded protein: CASSSSGLAGRTDTQYF.

The chain is built from TRBV28 and TRBJ2-1; 12 positions agree with TRBD2. Germline lookup yields CDR1 MDHEN and CDR2 SYDVKM. This CDR3 comprises 14 residues. Trimming removed 7 bases from V and 6 bases from J; junction bases left unmatched: 4. CDR3 sequence (DNA): TGTGCCAGCAACGGGGGACTAGCGGGCAATGAGCAGTTCTTC. This codes for CASNGGLAGNEQFF.

As to this clone: An end of the junction does not agree with germline; a read error may underlie this. The gene calls are TRBV7-9 and TRBJ1-4, with D maybe TRBD1 (6 bases). This CDR3 is 16 amino acids long. CDR1 is SEHNR, CDR2 FQNEAQ, per germline (reference sequence). As DNA, the CDR3 is TGTTCCAGCAGCCCTTCGGGGACAACAACTAATGAAAAACTGTTTTTT. Residues: CSSSPSGTTTNEKLFF.

This clone was detected a few times. The chain has TRBV28 and TRBJ1-2; D is perhaps TRBD1 (5 bases). V lost 6 bases and J lost 5, with 10 bases in between. The CDR3 spans 12 residues. Germline V lookup: CDR1 MDHEN, CDR2 SYDVKM. The CDR3 bases are TGTGCCAGCAGCGAACGACAGTATGGCTACACCTTC. Its protein is CASSERQYGYTF.

V gene TRBV6-5 combines with J gene TRBJ1-1; weak D call: TRBD1 (6 bases). V dropped 8 bases and J dropped 5 bases, with 15 bases sitting between them. CDR1 and CDR2 from the germline V gene are MNHEY and SVGAGI. This CDR3 is 13 amino acids long. The CDR3 sequence is CASGRGLGTEAFF. In DNA, the CDR3 is TGTGCCAGCGGGCGGGGGCTGGGTACTGAAGCTTTCTTT.

The table lists this clone with a count of one. J is TRBJ1-3 and V is TRBV5-1; D perhaps matches TRBD1 (6 bases). Germline values: CDR1 SGHRS, CDR2 YFSETQ. V was trimmed by 0 bases and J by 4 bases, leaving 8 bases between them. The CDR3 runs 14 residues. The CDR3 DNA reads TGCGCCAGCAGCTTGGAAGGGGGAGGAAACACCATATATTTT. This codes for CASSLEGGGNTIYF.

The chain joins TRBV30 to TRBJ1-1; TRBD1 matches 8 bases. Losses at the gene ends were 1 base for V and 8 bases for J; bases not matched to a gene: 9. This CDR3 is 14 amino acids long. Germline CDR1 and CDR2: GTSNPN and SVGIG (reference sequence). CDR3: CAWSDLGQGGEAFF. The CDR3 region has the DNA TGTGCCTGGAGTGATCTCGGACAGGGAGGGGAAGCTTTCTTT.

This chain joins TRBV18 and TRBJ2-7; 11 positions match TRBD1. CDR1 and CDR2 (germline): KGHSH, LQKENI. This CDR3 is built from 17 residues. The V segment lost 4 bases and the J segment 3 bases; nucleotides outside the gene matches: 11. This chain's CDR3 is CASSQGLGQGANYEQYF. DNA for the CDR3: TGTGCCAGCTCACAGGGGCTAGGACAGGGGGCTAACTACGAGCAGTACTTC.